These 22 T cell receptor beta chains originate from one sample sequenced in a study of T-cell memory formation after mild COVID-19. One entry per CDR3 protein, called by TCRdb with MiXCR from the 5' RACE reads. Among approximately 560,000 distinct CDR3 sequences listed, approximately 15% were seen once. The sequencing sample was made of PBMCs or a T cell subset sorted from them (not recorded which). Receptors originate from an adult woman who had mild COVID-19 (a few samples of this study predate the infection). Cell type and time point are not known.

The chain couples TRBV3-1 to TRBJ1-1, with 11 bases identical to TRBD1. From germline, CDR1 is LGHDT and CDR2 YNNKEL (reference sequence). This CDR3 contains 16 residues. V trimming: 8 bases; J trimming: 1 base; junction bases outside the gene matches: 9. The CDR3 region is CASRGGQGGQNTEAFF. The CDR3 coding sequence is TGTGCCAGCCGAGGGGGACAGGGGGGACAGAACACTGAAGCTTTCTTT.

The CDR3 reads CASSRGGHETQYF. The CDR3, as DNA: TGCGCCAGCAGCCGGGGGGGCCACGAGACCCAGTACTTC. This chain joins TRBV5-1 and TRBJ2-5, with TRBD2 matching over 8 bases. The length of the CDR3 is 13 residues. The junction had 4 bases not matched to a gene; V was cut back by 4 bases and J by 5 bases. Germline CDR1 reads SGHRS; CDR2 reads YFSETQ.

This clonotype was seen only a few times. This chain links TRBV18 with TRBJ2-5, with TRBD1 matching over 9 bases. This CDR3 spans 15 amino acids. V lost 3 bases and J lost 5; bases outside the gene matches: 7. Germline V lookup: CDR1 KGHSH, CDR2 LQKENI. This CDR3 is CASSPAGQGGETQYF. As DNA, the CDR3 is TGTGCCAGCTCACCGGCGGGACAGGGCGGGGAGACCCAGTACTTC.

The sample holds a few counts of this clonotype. CDR3 sequence: CASSLGLGSSYNEQFF. The CDR3 DNA reads TGTGCCAGCAGTTTAGGACTAGGGAGCTCCTACAATGAGCAGTTCTTC. The genes are TRBV12-3 or TRBV12-4 and TRBJ2-1; D might be TRBD2 (6 bases). CDR3 size: 16 residues. Trimming removed 1 base from V and 0 bases from J, with 10 bases in between.

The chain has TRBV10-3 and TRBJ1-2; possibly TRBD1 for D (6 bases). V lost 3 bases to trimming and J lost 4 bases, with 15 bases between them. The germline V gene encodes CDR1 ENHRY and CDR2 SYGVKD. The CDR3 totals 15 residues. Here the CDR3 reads CAISDGGRGSYGYTF. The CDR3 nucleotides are TGTGCCATCAGTGATGGAGGCAGGGGCAGCTATGGCTACACCTTC.

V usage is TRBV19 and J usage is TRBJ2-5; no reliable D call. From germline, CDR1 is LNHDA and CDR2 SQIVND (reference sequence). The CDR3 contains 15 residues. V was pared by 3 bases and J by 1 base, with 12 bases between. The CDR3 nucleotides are TGTGCCAGTAGTATCTGGGGATCCGGCCAAGAGACCCAGTACTTC. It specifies CASSIWGSGQETQYF.

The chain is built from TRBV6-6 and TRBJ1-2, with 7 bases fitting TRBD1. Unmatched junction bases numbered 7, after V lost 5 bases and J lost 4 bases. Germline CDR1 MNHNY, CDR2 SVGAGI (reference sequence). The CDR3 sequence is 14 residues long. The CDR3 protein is CASSPEGQPYGYTF. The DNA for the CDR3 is TGTGCCAGCAGTCCCGAGGGACAGCCCTATGGCTACACCTTC.

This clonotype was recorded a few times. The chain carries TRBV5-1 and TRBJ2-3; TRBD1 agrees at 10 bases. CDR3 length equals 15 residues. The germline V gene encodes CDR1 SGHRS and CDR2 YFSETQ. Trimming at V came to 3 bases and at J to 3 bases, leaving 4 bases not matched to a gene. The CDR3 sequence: CASSSLGQGTDTQYF. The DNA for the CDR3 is TGCGCCAGCAGCTCCTTGGGACAGGGGACAGATACGCAGTATTTT.

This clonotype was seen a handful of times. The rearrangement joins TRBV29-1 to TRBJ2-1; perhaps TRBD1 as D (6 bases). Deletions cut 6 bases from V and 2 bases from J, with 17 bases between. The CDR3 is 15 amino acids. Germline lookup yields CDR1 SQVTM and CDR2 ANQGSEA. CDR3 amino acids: CSVFTGLTPYNEQFF. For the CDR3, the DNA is TGCAGCGTCTTCACAGGGTTGACCCCCTACAATGAGCAGTTCTTC.

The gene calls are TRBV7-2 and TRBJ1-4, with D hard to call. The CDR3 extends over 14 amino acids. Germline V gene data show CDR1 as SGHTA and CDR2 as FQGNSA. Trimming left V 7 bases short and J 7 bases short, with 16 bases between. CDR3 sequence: CASTGSLLGEKLFF. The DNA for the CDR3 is TGTGCCAGCACGGGCAGTCTCTTAGGTGAAAAACTGTTTTTT.

The CDR3 spells CASSLVGSSRGYEQYF. DNA of the CDR3: TGTGCCAGCAGCTTGGTGGGGTCCTCGCGGGGCTACGAGCAGTACTTC. This sequence joins TRBV5-5 and TRBJ2-7, with D possibly TRBD2 on 6 matching bases. With 0 bases removed from V and 3 bases from J, the gap between germline ends came to 16 bases. Germline CDR1 SGHKS, CDR2 YYEKEE (reference sequence). The CDR3 spans 16 residues.

CDR3 coding DNA: TGTGCCACCAGCAATTCTTCGCGGGATGAGCAGTTCTTC. Encoded protein: CATSNSSRDEQFF. The rearrangement uses TRBV15 and TRBJ2-1; tentative D call: TRBD2 (5 bases). The germline V and J ends were trimmed by 4 bases and 8 bases, with 12 bases remaining between them. The CDR3 is 13 amino acids. Germline V lookup: CDR1 LNHNV, CDR2 YYDKDF (reference sequence).

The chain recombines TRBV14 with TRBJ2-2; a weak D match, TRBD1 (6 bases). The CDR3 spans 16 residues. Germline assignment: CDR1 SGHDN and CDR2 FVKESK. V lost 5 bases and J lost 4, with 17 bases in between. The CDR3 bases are TGTGCCAGCAGCTCCTTACAGGGCCTTGGCACCGGGGAGCTGTTTTTT. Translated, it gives CASSSLQGLGTGELFF.

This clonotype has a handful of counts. DNA of the CDR3: TGCGCCAGCAGCCCCCTCCGGGGGACAGCGAATCAGCCCCAGCATTTT. This gives the protein CASSPLRGTANQPQHF. This chain joins TRBV4-1 and TRBJ1-5; TRBD1 matches 7 bases. The CDR3 is 16 amino acids. CDR1 is MGHRA and CDR2 is YSYEKL in the germline V gene. V was pared by 4 bases and J by 4 bases, with 10 bases of the junction left unmatched.

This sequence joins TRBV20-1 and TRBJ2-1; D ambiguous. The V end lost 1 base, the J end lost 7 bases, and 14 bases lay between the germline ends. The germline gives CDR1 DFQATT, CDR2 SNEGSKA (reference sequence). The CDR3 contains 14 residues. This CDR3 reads CSARVIWRMNEQFF. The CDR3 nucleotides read TGCAGTGCTAGAGTTATCTGGCGGATGAATGAGCAGTTCTTC.

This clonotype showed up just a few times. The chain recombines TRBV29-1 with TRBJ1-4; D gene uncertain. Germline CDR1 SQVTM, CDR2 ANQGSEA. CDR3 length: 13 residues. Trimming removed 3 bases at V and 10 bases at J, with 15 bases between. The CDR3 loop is CSVDADKAGKLFF. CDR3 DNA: TGCAGCGTTGACGCCGACAAGGCGGGAAAACTGTTTTTT.

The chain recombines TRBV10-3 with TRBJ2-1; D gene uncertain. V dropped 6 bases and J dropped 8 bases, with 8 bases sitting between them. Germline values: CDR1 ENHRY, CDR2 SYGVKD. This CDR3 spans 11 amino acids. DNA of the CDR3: TGTGCCATCAGCCCTTCCCATGAGCAGTTCTTC. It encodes CAISPSHEQFF.

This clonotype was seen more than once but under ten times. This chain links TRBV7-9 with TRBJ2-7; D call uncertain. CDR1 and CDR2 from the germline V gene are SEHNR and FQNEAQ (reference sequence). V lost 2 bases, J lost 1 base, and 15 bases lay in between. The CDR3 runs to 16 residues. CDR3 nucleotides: TGTGCCAGCAGCTTAACAAGCCCGGTCGGGTCCTACGAGCAGTACTTC. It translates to CASSLTSPVGSYEQYF.

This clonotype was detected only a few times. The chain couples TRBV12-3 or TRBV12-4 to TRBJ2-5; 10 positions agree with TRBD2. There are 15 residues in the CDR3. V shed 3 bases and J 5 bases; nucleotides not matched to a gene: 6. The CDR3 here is CASSFLAGAGETQYF. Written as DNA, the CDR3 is TGTGCCAGCAGTTTCCTAGCGGGAGCTGGGGAGACCCAGTACTTC.

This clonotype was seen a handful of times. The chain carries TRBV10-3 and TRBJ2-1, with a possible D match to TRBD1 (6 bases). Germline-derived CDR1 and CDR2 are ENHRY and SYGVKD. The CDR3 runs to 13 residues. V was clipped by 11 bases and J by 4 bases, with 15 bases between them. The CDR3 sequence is CAVQGWAYNEQFF. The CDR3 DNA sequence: TGTGCCGTCCAGGGGTGGGCGTACAATGAGCAGTTCTTC.

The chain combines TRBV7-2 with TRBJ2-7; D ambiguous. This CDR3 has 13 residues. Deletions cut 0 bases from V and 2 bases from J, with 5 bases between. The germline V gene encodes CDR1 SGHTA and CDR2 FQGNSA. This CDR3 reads CASSLAEAYEQYF. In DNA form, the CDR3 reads TGTGCCAGCAGCTTAGCGGAAGCCTACGAGCAGTACTTC.

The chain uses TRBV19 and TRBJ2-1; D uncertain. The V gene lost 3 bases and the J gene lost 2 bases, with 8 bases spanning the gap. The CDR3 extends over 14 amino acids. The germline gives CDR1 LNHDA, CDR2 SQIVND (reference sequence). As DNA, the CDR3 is TGTGCCAGTAGTATCGTCGGCCCCTACAATGAGCAGTTCTTC. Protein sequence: CASSIVGPYNEQFF.